Below, 10 T cell receptor beta chains from the same sample are listed, as sequenced in a study of T cell responses to AZD1222 COVID-19 vaccine. Here immunoSEQ multiplex PCR was the method, and the copy in TCRdb shows in-frame clones only, minus some. The table lists some 100,000 clones, 88% of them singletons. The material sequenced was peripheral blood, taken on day 0 of MenACWY control vaccination. These receptors came from an adult in good health.

The CDR3 nucleotides read TGTGCCACCAAGGGGACCGGGGAGCTGTTTTTT. Protein: CATKGTGELFF. The gene calls are TRBV15 and TRBJ2-2; TRBD1 might be the D (5 bases). The CDR3 is made up of 11 amino acids. Germline V gene data show CDR1 as LNHNV and CDR2 as YYDKDF (reference sequence). V dropped 7 bases and J dropped 5 bases, with 5 bases sitting between them.

The gene calls are TRBV5-6 and TRBJ2-7; unclear D gene. The CDR3 sequence is 13 residues long. V was clipped by 0 bases and J by 1 base, with 5 bases between them. From germline, CDR1 is SGHDT and CDR2 YYEEEE. The CDR3: CASSLAGSYEQYF. The CDR3 nucleotides read TGTGCCAGCAGCTTGGCCGGGTCCTACGAGCAGTACTTC.

The chain employs TRBV9 and TRBJ2-7; 7 bases are a match to TRBD1. CDR3 length: 15 amino acids. Losses at the gene ends were 0 bases for V and 3 bases for J; bases not matched to a gene: 6. Germline CDR1 and CDR2: SGDLS and YYNGEE. The CDR3 bases are TGTGCCAGCAGCGTAGATGGGACAGACTACTACGAGCAGTACTTC. Translation: CASSVDGTDYYEQYF.

This rearrangement joins TRBV5-6 to TRBJ2-7; possibly TRBD1 or TRBD2 for D (6 bases each). Looked up from germline, CDR1 is SGHDT and CDR2 is YYEEEE. Trimming removed 5 bases from V and 9 bases from J, with 24 bases in between. The CDR3 runs 15 residues. The CDR3 spells CASSPKGGTPLGQYF. CDR3 coding DNA: TGTGCCAGCAGTCCTAAGGGCGGGACACCACTCGGGCAGTACTTC. Combining the CDR3 with reference TRBV5-6 and TRBJ2-7 gives the whole variable domain DAGVTQSPTHLIKTRGQQVTLRCSPKSGHDTVSWYQQALGQGPQFIFQYYEEEERQRGNFPDRFSGHQFPNYSSELNVNALLLGDSALYLCASSPKGGTPLGQYFGPGTRLTVT.

The J gene is TRBJ1-2, the V gene TRBV24-1; 7 nucleotides align to TRBD1. V lost 2 bases, J lost 12 bases, and 5 bases stayed unmatched. This CDR3 has 12 residues. Germline lookup yields CDR1 KGHDR and CDR2 SFDVKD. Here the CDR3 reads CATSDSRDRHTF. The CDR3 DNA sequence: TGTGCCACCAGTGATTCCAGGGACAGACACACCTTC.

The chain joins TRBV7-9 to TRBJ1-2; no clear D gene. V gave up 2 bases and J gave up 6 bases, with 13 bases separating them. There are 14 residues in the CDR3. Germline CDR1 is SEHNR and CDR2 is FQNEAQ (reference sequence). The CDR3 here is CASSLYLGKDGYTF. The CDR3 coding sequence is TGTGCCAGCAGCTTATATTTGGGGAAAGATGGCTACACCTTC.

The rearrangement joins TRBV11-2 to TRBJ1-5, with D perhaps TRBD1 (6 bases). The germline gives CDR1 SGHAT, CDR2 FQNNGV. Trimming removed 2 bases at V and 1 base at J, with 9 bases between. The CDR3 consists of 15 residues. CDR3 sequence reads: CASSLSRGSNQPQHF. The DNA of the CDR3 is TGTGCCAGCAGCTTATCGAGGGGGAGCAATCAGCCCCAGCATTTT.

V is TRBV27 and J is TRBJ1-3; no definite D call. This CDR3 comprises 17 residues. The V end was cut by 3 bases, the J end by 4 bases, with 19 bases between. Germline-derived CDR1 and CDR2 are MNHEY and SMNVEV (reference sequence). Written as DNA, the CDR3 is TGTGCCAGCAGTTTGATCAACCTTTTCCACCGGGGAAACACCATATATTTT. This gives the protein CASSLINLFHRGNTIYF.

This chain links TRBV7-2 with TRBJ1-4; 9 bases are shared with TRBD1. The CDR3 totals 18 residues. CDR1 and CDR2 (germline): SGHTA, FQGNSA. J lost 5 bases, V lost 2 bases, and 12 bases had no gene match. The DNA for the CDR3 is TGTGCCAGCAGCTTAAACCGCCCCCCCGGACAGGGGAATGAAAAACTGTTTTTT. Residues: CASSLNRPPGQGNEKLFF.

The chain carries TRBV28 and TRBJ2-5; D is possibly TRBD1 or TRBD2 (5 bases each). Deletions cut 2 bases from V and 4 bases from J, with 11 bases between. The CDR3 totals 14 residues. Germline V CDR1 and CDR2: MDHEN, SYDVKM. DNA of the CDR3: TGTGCCAGCAGTTTAGTGGGGGTACGAGAGACCCAGTACTTC. It codes for CASSLVGVRETQYF. Combining the CDR3 with reference TRBV28 and TRBJ2-5 gives the whole variable domain DVKVTQSSRYLVKRTGEKVFLECVQDMDHENMFWYRQDPGLGLRLIYFSYDVKMKEKGDIPEGYSVSREKKERFSLILESASTNQTSMYLCASSLVGVRETQYFGPGTRLLVL.